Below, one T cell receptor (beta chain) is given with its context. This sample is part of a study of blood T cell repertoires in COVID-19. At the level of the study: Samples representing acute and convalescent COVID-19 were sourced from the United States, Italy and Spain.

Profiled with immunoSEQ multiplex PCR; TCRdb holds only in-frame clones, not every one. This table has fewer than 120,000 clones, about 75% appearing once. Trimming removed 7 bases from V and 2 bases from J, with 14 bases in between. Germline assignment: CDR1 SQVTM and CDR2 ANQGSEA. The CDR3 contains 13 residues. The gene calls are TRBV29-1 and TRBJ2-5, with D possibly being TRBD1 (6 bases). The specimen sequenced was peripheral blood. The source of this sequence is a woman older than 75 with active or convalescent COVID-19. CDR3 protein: CSATGTTQETQYF. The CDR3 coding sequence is TGCAGCGCTACGGGGACAACTCAAGAGACCCAGTACTTC.